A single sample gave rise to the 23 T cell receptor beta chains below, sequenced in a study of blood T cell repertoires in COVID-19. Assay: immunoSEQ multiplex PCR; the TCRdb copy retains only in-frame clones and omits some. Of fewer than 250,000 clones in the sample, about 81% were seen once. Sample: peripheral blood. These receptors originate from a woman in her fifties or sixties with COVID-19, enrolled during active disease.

The CDR3 region has the DNA TGTGCCAGCAGCCCCAATTTCTACGAGCAGTACTTC. Translating gives CASSPNFYEQYF. This chain connects TRBV3-1 (or the pseudogene TRBV3-2) to TRBJ2-7; D gene ambiguous. CDR1 and CDR2 from the germline V gene are LGHDT and YNNKEL (reference sequence). V shed 4 bases and J shed 3 bases, with 7 bases lying between them. The CDR3 has 12 residues.

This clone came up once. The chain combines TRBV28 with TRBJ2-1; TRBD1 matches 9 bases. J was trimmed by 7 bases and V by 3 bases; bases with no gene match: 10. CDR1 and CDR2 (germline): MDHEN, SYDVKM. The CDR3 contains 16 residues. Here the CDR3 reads CASSFAGTGLGNEQFF. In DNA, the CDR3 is TGTGCCAGCAGTTTTGCGGGGACAGGGTTAGGGAATGAGCAGTTCTTC. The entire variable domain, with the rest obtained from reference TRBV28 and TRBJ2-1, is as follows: DVKVTQSSRYLVKRTGEKVFLECVQDMDHENMFWYRQDPGLGLRLIYFSYDVKMKEKGDIPEGYSVSREKKERFSLILESASTNQTSMYLCASSFAGTGLGNEQFFGPGTRLTVL.

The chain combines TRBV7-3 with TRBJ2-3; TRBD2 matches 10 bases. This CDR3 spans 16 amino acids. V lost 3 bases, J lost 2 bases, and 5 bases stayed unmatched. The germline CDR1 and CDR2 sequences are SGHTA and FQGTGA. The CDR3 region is CASSFGLAENTDTQYF. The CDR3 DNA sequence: TGTGCCAGCAGCTTCGGACTAGCGGAAAACACAGATACGCAGTATTTT.

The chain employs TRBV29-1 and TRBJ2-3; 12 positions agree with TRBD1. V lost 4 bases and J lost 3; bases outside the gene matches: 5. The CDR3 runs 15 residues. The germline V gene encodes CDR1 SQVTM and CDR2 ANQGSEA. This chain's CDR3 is CSVAGTGGATDTQYF. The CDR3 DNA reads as TGCAGCGTTGCCGGGACAGGGGGCGCGACAGATACGCAGTATTTT.

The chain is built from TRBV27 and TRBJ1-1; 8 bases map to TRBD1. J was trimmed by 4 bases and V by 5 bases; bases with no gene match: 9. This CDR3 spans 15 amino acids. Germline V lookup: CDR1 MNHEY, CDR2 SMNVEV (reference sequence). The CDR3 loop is CASSARQGRPTEAFF. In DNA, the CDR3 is TGTGCCAGCAGTGCACGACAGGGGAGGCCCACTGAAGCTTTCTTT.

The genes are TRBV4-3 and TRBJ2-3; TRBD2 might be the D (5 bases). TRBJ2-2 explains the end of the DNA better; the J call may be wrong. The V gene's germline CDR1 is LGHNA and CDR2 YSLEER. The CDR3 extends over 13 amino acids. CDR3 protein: CASSQELGRPLFF. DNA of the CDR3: TGCGCCAGCAGCCAAGAGCTGGGGAGACCCCTGTTTTTT.

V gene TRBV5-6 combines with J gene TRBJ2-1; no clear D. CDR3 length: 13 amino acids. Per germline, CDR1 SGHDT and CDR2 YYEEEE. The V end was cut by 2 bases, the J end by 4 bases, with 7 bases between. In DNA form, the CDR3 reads TGTGCCAGCAGCTTCACAGTTTACAATGAGCAGTTCTTC. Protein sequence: CASSFTVYNEQFF.

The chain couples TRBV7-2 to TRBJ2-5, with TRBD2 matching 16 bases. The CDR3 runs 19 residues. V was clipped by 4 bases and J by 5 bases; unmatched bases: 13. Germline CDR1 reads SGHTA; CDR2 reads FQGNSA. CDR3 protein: CASSSPGTSGGGLSETQYF. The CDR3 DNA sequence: TGTGCCAGCAGCTCACCCGGGACTAGCGGGGGGGGGCTTTCTGAGACCCAGTACTTC.

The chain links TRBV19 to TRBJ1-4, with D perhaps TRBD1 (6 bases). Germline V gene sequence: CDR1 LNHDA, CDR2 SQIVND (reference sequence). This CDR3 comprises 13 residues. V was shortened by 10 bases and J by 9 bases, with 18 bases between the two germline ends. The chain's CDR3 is CATPDSSNQKLFF. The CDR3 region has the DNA TGTGCCACCCCGGACAGTTCCAATCAAAAACTGTTTTTT.

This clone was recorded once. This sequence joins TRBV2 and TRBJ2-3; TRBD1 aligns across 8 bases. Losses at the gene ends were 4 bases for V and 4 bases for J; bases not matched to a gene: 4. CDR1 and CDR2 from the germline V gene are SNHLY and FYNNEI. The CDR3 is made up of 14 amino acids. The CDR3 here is CASSADRGADTQYF. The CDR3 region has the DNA TGTGCCAGCAGTGCCGACAGGGGTGCAGATACGCAGTATTTT.

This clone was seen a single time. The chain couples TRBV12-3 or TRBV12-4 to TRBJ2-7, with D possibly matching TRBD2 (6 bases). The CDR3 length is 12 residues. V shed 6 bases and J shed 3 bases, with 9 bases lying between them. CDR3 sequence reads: CASRGLDYEQYF. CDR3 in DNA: TGTGCCAGCAGGGGACTGGACTACGAGCAGTACTTC.

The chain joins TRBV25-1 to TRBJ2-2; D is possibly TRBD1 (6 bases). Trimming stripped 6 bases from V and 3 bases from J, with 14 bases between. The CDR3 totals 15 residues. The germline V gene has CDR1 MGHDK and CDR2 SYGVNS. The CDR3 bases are TGTGCCAGCAGCGCCCTTTCAGGGGACACCGGGGAGCTGTTTTTT. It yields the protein CASSALSGDTGELFF.

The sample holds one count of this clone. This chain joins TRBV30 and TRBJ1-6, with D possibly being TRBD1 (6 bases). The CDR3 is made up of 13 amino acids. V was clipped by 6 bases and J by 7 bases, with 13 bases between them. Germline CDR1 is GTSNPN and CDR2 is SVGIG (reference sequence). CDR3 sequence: CACRTVTNSPLHF. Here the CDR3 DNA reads TGTGCCTGCAGGACAGTGACAAATTCACCCCTCCACTTT. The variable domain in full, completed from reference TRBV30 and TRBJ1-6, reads SQTIHQWPATLVQPVGSPLSLECTVEGTSNPNLYWYRQAAGRGLQLLFYSVGIGQISSEVPQNLSASRPQDRQFILSSKKLLLSDSGFYLCACRTVTNSPLHFGNGTRLTVT.

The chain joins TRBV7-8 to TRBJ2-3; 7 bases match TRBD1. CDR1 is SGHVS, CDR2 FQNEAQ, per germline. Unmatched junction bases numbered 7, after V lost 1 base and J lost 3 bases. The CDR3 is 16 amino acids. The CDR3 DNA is TGTGCCAGCAGCTTAGTACAGGGGAGAGGGACAGATACGCAGTATTTT. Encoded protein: CASSLVQGRGTDTQYF.

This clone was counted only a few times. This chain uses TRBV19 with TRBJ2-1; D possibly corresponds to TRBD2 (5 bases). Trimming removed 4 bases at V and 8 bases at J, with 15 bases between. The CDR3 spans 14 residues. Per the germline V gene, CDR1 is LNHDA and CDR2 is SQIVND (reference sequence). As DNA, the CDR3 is TGTGCCAGTAGTAATCTGGACTCTAAACATGAGCAGTTCTTC. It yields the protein CASSNLDSKHEQFF. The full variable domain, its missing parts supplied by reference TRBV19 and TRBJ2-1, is DGGITQSPKYLFRKEGQNVTLSCEQNLNHDAMYWYRQDPGQGLRLIYYSQIVNDFQKGDIAEGYSVSREKKESFPLTVTSAQKNPTAFYLCASSNLDSKHEQFFGPGTRLTVL.

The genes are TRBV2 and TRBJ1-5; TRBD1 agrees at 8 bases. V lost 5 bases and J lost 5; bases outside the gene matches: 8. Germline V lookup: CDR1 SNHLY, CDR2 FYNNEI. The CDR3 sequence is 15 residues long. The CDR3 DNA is TGTGCCAGCAGTACCGACAGGGGTTTGCATCAGCCCCAGCATTTT. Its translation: CASSTDRGLHQPQHF.

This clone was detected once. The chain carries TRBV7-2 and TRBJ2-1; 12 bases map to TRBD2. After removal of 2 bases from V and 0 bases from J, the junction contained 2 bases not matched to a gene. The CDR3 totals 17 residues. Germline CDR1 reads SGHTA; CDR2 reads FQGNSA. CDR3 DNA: TGTGCCAGCAGCTTACAGACTAGCGGGAGCTCCTACAATGAGCAGTTCTTC. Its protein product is CASSLQTSGSSYNEQFF.

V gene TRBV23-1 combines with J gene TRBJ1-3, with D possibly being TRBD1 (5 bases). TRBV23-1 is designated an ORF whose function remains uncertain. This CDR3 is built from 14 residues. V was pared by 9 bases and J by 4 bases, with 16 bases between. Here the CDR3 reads CARRRRGPGNTIYF. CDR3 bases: TGCGCCAGGCGGAGGAGGGGTCCGGGAAACACCATATATTTT.

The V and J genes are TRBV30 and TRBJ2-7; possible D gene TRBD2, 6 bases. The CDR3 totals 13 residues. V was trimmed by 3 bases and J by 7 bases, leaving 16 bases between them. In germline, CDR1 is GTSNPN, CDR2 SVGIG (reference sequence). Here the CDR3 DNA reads TGTGCCTGGAGGAGGGAGGCCCCTTTTGAGCAGTACTTC. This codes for CAWRREAPFEQYF.

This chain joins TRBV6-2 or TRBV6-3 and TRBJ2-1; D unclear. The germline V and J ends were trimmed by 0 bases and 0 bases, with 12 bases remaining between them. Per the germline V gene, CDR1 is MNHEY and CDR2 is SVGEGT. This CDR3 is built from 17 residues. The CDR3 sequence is CASSYSIGRSSYNEQFF. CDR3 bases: TGTGCCAGCAGTTACTCGATTGGGCGTAGCTCCTACAATGAGCAGTTCTTC.

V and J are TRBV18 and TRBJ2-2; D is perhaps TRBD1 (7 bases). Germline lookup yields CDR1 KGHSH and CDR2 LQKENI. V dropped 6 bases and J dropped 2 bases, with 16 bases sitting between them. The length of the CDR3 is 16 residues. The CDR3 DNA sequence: TGTGCCAGCTCCTGGAGGGGGCAGGGCAACACCGGGGAGCTGTTTTTT. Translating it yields CASSWRGQGNTGELFF. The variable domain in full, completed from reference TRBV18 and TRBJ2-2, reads NAGVMQNPRHLVRRRGQEARLRCSPMKGHSHVYWYRQLPEEGLKFMVYLQKENIIDESGMPKERFSAEFPKEGPSILRIQQVVRGDSAAYFCASSWRGQGNTGELFFGEGSRLTVL.

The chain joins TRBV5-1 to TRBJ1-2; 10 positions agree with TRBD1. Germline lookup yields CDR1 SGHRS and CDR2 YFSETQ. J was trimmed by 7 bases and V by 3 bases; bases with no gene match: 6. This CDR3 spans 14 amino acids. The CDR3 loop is CASSSPGQGGGYTF. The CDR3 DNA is TGCGCCAGCAGCTCGCCTGGACAGGGGGGTGGCTACACCTTC.

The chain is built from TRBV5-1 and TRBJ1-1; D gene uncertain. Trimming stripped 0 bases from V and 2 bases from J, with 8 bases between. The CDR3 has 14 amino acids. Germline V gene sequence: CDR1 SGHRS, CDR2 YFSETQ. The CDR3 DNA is TGCGCCAGCAGCTTGGGGCAGGTTAACACTGAAGCTTTCTTT. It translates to CASSLGQVNTEAFF.